The 32 T cell receptor beta chains below all came from one sample that was sequenced in a study of PD-L1 blockade in urothelial cancer. Repertoires were generated with immunoSEQ multiplex PCR, while TCRdb's copy carries only in-frame clones and drops some. The table shows approximately 35,000 clones, with just over 35% occurring only once. The sample here was tumor tissue, taken before atezolizumab (anti-PD-L1) treatment. Receptors originate from a man aged 60 to 69 with urothelial cancer.

The genes are TRBV18 and TRBJ2-1, with 11 positions matching TRBD2. The CDR3 contains 18 residues. The V gene's germline CDR1 is KGHSH and CDR2 LQKENI. Trimming cost V 2 bases and J 2 bases; bases outside gene matches: 8. CDR3 residues: CASSPIGLAGGPYNEQFF. The CDR3 DNA sequence: TGTGCCAGCTCACCAATCGGGCTAGCGGGAGGCCCCTACAATGAGCAGTTCTTC.

The J gene is TRBJ2-7, the V gene TRBV30; weak D call: TRBD1 (5 bases). Looked up from germline, CDR1 is GTSNPN and CDR2 is SVGIG (reference sequence). The CDR3 is 13 amino acids. Trimming pared 3 bases from V and 3 bases from J, leaving 12 bases between. The CDR3 DNA is TGTGCCTGGAGGCCCAGGGCTTTCTACGAGCAGTACTTC. Its protein product is CAWRPRAFYEQYF.

The chain is built from TRBV5-1 and TRBJ2-3, with TRBD1 as a possible D gene (7 bases). Germline-derived CDR1 and CDR2 are SGHRS and YFSETQ. V shed 3 bases and J shed 1 base, with 9 bases lying between them. CDR3 length equals 14 residues. In DNA, the CDR3 is TGCGCCAGCAGCTCAGGGGGGCGCACAGATACGCAGTATTTT. It translates to CASSSGGRTDTQYF.

This chain joins TRBV30 and TRBJ2-6; D call uncertain. Germline V gene data show CDR1 as GTSNPN and CDR2 as SVGIG (reference sequence). Trimming removed 1 base from V and 0 bases from J, with 7 bases in between. The CDR3 length is 15 residues. CDR3 DNA: TGTGCCTGGAGTGGACTGTACTCTGGGGCCAACGTCCTGACTTTC. This sequence encodes CAWSGLYSGANVLTF.

CDR3 nucleotide sequence: TGTGCCAGCAGTTTAACTTTGGGCCATCAAGCCCAGTTCTTC. As protein: CASSLTLGHQAQFF. The genes are TRBV27 and TRBJ2-1; no clear D. The CDR3 is 14 residues long. The germline CDR1 and CDR2 sequences are MNHEY and SMNVEV (reference sequence). The germline V and J ends were trimmed by 2 bases and 13 bases, with 18 bases remaining between them.

The J gene is TRBJ2-1, the V gene TRBV5-1; D unresolved. This CDR3 is built from 16 residues. Germline V CDR1 and CDR2: SGHRS, YFSETQ. V was cut by 4 bases and J by 0 bases, with 14 bases left in between. For the CDR3, the DNA is TGCGCCAGCAGCCCGGACCCGTCGCTCTCCTACAATGAGCAGTTCTTC. As protein: CASSPDPSLSYNEQFF.

The chain recombines TRBV19 with TRBJ2-2; D uncertain. V shed 7 bases and J shed 6 bases, with 18 bases lying between them. CDR1 is LNHDA and CDR2 is SQIVND in the germline V gene (reference sequence). This CDR3 is 15 amino acids long. In DNA form, the CDR3 reads TGTGCCAGTAAGTCGGACGTCGTTCTACCCGGGGAGCTGTTTTTT. Translation gives CASKSDVVLPGELFF.

This chain links TRBV19 with TRBJ2-2, with TRBD1 matching 7 bases. CDR3 size: 15 residues. Germline-derived CDR1 and CDR2 are LNHDA and SQIVND (reference sequence). Unmatched junction bases numbered 2, after V lost 3 bases and J lost 1 base. The CDR3 coding sequence is TGTGCCAGTAGTATGGGGGACAGGAACACCGGGGAGCTGTTTTTT. Amino acids: CASSMGDRNTGELFF.

The CDR3 reads CASSLMQGARTGELFF. CDR3 nucleotide sequence: TGCGCCAGCAGCTTGATGCAGGGAGCGAGGACCGGGGAGCTGTTTTTT. V gene TRBV5-1 combines with J gene TRBJ2-2; D tentatively fits TRBD1 or TRBD2 (5 bases each). The V end was cut by 1 base, the J end by 5 bases, with 15 bases between. The CDR3 is 16 amino acids. Looked up from germline, CDR1 is SGHRS and CDR2 is YFSETQ. Looking up the rest from reference TRBV5-1 and TRBJ2-2 gives the full variable domain: KAGVTQTPRYLIKTRGQQVTLSCSPISGHRSVSWYQQTPGQGLQFLFEYFSETQRNKGNFPGRFSGRQFSNSRSEMNVSTLELGDSALYLCASSLMQGARTGELFFGEGSRLTVL.

This clone occurred many times. This chain connects TRBV11-3 to TRBJ2-3; 8 bases fit TRBD2. This CDR3 region has 16 residues. Germline lookup yields CDR1 SGHNT and CDR2 YENEEA. J gave up 0 bases and V 2 bases, and 4 bases lay outside the gene matches. As DNA, the CDR3 is TGTGCCAGCAGCTTACCGGGAGGGCTTAGCACAGATACGCAGTATTTT. Its translation: CASSLPGGLSTDTQYF.

V usage is TRBV28 and J usage is TRBJ1-5; D unresolved. Trimming pared 5 bases from V and 4 bases from J, leaving 6 bases between. Germline CDR1 and CDR2: MDHEN and SYDVKM. CDR3 size: 12 residues. The CDR3 DNA follows: TGTGCCAGCAGTCCGGGGAATCAGCCCCAGCATTTT. Protein: CASSPGNQPQHF.

The chain couples TRBV19 to TRBJ1-1, with 8 bases identical to TRBD1. Germline CDR1 LNHDA, CDR2 SQIVND (reference sequence). This CDR3 has 14 residues. V gave up 5 bases and J gave up 6 bases; unmatched junction bases: 8. The CDR3 DNA follows: TGTGCCAGTAGTTTCCAACAGGGGGTCCCTGAAGCTTTCTTT. Protein sequence: CASSFQQGVPEAFF.

The gene calls are TRBV11-3 and TRBJ2-7; D possibly corresponds to TRBD1 (8 bases). The germline V gene encodes CDR1 SGHNT and CDR2 YENEEA. This CDR3 contains 15 residues. V was pared by 5 bases and J by 6 bases, with 20 bases between. The CDR3 DNA reads TGTGCCAGCAGCGCGTACAGGGGGGGATTGGGCGAGCAGTACTTC. Its translation is CASSAYRGGLGEQYF.

This clone came up many times. The rearrangement joins TRBV11-3 to TRBJ1-3; maybe TRBD1 (6 bases). The CDR3 contains 15 residues. Germline values: CDR1 SGHNT, CDR2 YENEEA. V dropped 5 bases and J dropped 0 bases, with 11 bases sitting between them. CDR3 bases: TGTGCCAGCAGCCCCAAACAGGGCTCTGGAAACACCATATATTTT. Translation: CASSPKQGSGNTIYF.

This clone showed up just a few times. The chain recombines TRBV10-3 with TRBJ1-2; D possibly corresponds to TRBD1 (5 bases). Trimming left V 10 bases short and J 0 bases short, with 18 bases between. Germline-derived CDR1 and CDR2 are ENHRY and SYGVKD. The CDR3 runs to 15 residues. Here the CDR3 reads CASREGRGSNYGYTF. The DNA for the CDR3 is TGTGCCAGCAGAGAGGGTCGGGGGTCTAACTATGGCTACACCTTC.

This clone is medium-sized within its sample. The chain uses TRBV12-5 and TRBJ2-1; D perhaps matches TRBD2 (6 bases). CDR3 length: 12 residues. CDR1 is LGHNT, CDR2 FRNRAP, per germline. Written as DNA, the CDR3 is TGTGCCAGCAATTCGGGGGTCAATGAGCAGTTCTTC. As protein: CASNSGVNEQFF.

This rearrangement joins TRBV29-1 to TRBJ2-7; 9 nucleotides agree with TRBD1. CDR3 size: 13 residues. V lost 7 bases and J lost 3; bases outside the gene matches: 7. Germline V gene sequence: CDR1 SQVTM, CDR2 ANQGSEA. CDR3 region: CSAGRDRVYEQYF. DNA of the CDR3: TGCAGCGCCGGAAGGGACAGGGTCTACGAGCAGTACTTC.

V usage is TRBV10-2 and J usage is TRBJ1-3; the D gene is possibly TRBD1 (6 bases). The CDR3 consists of 16 residues. Trimming stripped 2 bases from V and 6 bases from J, with 17 bases between. Looked up from germline, CDR1 is WSHSY and CDR2 is SAAADI. CDR3 nucleotides: TGCGCCAGCAGTGAGGTCTTAACAGGGAGGGCAAACACCATATATTTT. Amino acid sequence: CASSEVLTGRANTIYF.

This clone was seen repeatedly, ten times or more. The chain combines TRBV5-1 with TRBJ1-2; D might be TRBD1 (6 bases). The CDR3 is 14 amino acids. The V end was cut by 0 bases, the J end by 1 base, with 7 bases between. The germline V gene encodes CDR1 SGHRS and CDR2 YFSETQ. In DNA form, the CDR3 reads TGCGCCAGCAGCTTGGGGACAGTTAACTATGGCTACACCTTC. Its protein is CASSLGTVNYGYTF.

This clone was recorded a few times. V gene TRBV28 combines with J gene TRBJ2-7; TRBD1 aligns across 9 bases. V dropped 5 bases and J dropped 4; count of bases not matched to a gene: 6. Per germline, CDR1 MDHEN and CDR2 SYDVKM. This CDR3 is built from 14 residues. In DNA form, the CDR3 reads TGTGCCAGCAGTACCCGACAGGGGGGATACGAGCAGTACTTC. Protein: CASSTRQGGYEQYF. Drawing the rest from reference TRBV28 and TRBJ2-7, the complete variable domain is DVKVTQSSRYLVKRTGEKVFLECVQDMDHENMFWYRQDPGLGLRLIYFSYDVKMKEKGDIPEGYSVSREKKERFSLILESASTNQTSMYLCASSTRQGGYEQYFGPGTRLTVT.

This sequence joins TRBV1 and TRBJ1-5. TRBV1 is listed as a pseudogene. There are 15 residues in the CDR3. Here the CDR3 DNA reads TGCGCCAGCAGCCAGTTCGGGGGGAGCAATCAGCCCCAGCATTTT. This sequence encodes CASSQFGGSNQPQHF.

The chain is built from TRBV11-3 and TRBJ1-4; D is possibly TRBD1 (5 bases). Trimming took off 6 bases at V and 5 bases at J, with 19 bases between the two ends. This CDR3 is built from 16 residues. Germline V gene lookup returns CDR1 SGHNT and CDR2 YENEEA. The CDR3 here is CASSPSGASGNEKLFF. In DNA, the CDR3 is TGTGCCAGCAGTCCCAGTGGGGCGAGCGGGAATGAAAAACTGTTTTTT.

This clone was picked up a small number of times. The V and J genes are TRBV19 and TRBJ2-7; the D is unclear. Germline V gives CDR1 LNHDA, CDR2 SQIVND (reference sequence). The CDR3 spans 11 residues. Trimming removed 6 bases at V and 3 bases at J, with 6 bases between. This CDR3 reads CASRGNYEQYF. CDR3 coding DNA: TGTGCCAGTAGGGGGAACTACGAGCAGTACTTC.

In this sample, this clone turned up many times. V gene TRBV11-3 combines with J gene TRBJ1-2; D perhaps matches TRBD1 (5 bases). The CDR3 has 16 residues. Trimming stripped 3 bases from V and 1 base from J, with 15 bases between. The V gene's germline CDR1 is SGHNT and CDR2 YENEEA. This CDR3 is CASSLANRGVNYGYTF. For the CDR3, the DNA is TGTGCCAGCAGCTTGGCCAATCGAGGGGTTAACTATGGCTACACCTTC.

The chain is built from TRBV18 and TRBJ2-4; 9 bases fit TRBD2. Germline trimming cut 0 bases from V and 7 bases from J; bases unmatched to any gene: 4. The CDR3 is made up of 15 amino acids. CDR1 is KGHSH, CDR2 LQKENI, per germline. The CDR3 sequence: CASSPPSRGGNIQYF. The CDR3 coding sequence is TGTGCCAGCTCACCACCCTCGCGGGGGGGGAACATTCAGTACTTC.

The chain recombines TRBV6-1 with TRBJ1-4, with D uncertain. The germline gives CDR1 MNHNS, CDR2 SASEGT. CDR3 length: 14 amino acids. Trimming stripped 1 base from V and 5 bases from J, with 8 bases between. The CDR3 protein is CASSEGDGNEKLFF. The CDR3 coding sequence is TGTGCCAGCAGTGAAGGTGACGGAAATGAAAAACTGTTTTTT.

In this sample, this clone turned up a few times. The J gene is TRBJ2-5, the V gene TRBV10-2; 8 positions agree with TRBD2. Looked up from germline, CDR1 is WSHSY and CDR2 is SAAADI. The CDR3 extends over 15 amino acids. V trimming: 5 bases; J trimming: 4 bases; junction bases outside the gene matches: 9. CDR3 residues: CASSLAGLVGETQYF. The CDR3, as DNA: TGCGCCAGCAGTTTAGCGGGGTTGGTGGGAGAGACCCAGTACTTC.

A remark on this clone: Relative to the germline gene, one junction end is altered; a read error may explain this. J is TRBJ2-7 and V is TRBV11-3; TRBD2 aligns across 9 bases. Germline V lookup: CDR1 SGHNT, CDR2 YENEEA. The CDR3 is 15 amino acids. CDR3 in amino acids: CASSLESGTSSVQYF. CDR3 in DNA: TGTGCCAGCAGCCTAGAATCCGGGACTAGCAGTGTGCAGTACTTC.

This clone was counted between two and nine times. One end of the junction fails to match germline, which may point to a read error. The chain recombines TRBV19 with TRBJ1-1; D not resolved. Per the germline V gene, CDR1 is LNHDA and CDR2 is SQIVND (reference sequence). This CDR3 has 14 residues. The CDR3 is CASSIVGGGTGAFF. CDR3 nucleotides: TGTGCCAGTAGTATCGTCGGCGGAGGCACTGGAGCTTTCTTT.

The chain combines TRBV11-3 with TRBJ2-5; 7 bases are shared with TRBD1. The V gene end was trimmed by 5 bases and the J gene end by 1 base; junction bases not matched to a gene: 7. Germline CDR1 is SGHNT and CDR2 is YENEEA. This CDR3 comprises 15 residues. DNA of the CDR3: TGTGCCAGCAGCCTTACCGGGACAGCCCAAGAGACCCAGTACTTC. The encoded protein is CASSLTGTAQETQYF.

CDR3 nucleotides: TGCGCCAGCAGCTTGGGAGGGGACGGGGAGACCCAGTACTTC. Its protein product is CASSLGGDGETQYF. The chain carries TRBV5-1 and TRBJ2-5; the D call may be TRBD1 or TRBD2 (5 bases each). Germline V CDR1 and CDR2: SGHRS, YFSETQ. The CDR3 sequence is 14 residues long. The V gene lost 0 bases and the J gene lost 5 bases, with 11 bases spanning the gap.

The rearrangement links TRBV19 to TRBJ2-7; 7 bases line up with TRBD1. Germline-derived CDR1 and CDR2 are LNHDA and SQIVND (reference sequence). Unmatched junction bases numbered 23, after V lost 7 bases and J lost 2 bases. The CDR3 extends over 19 amino acids. This CDR3 is CASTLFFSSRQGPAYEQYF. CDR3 DNA: TGTGCCAGTACCCTATTCTTTAGCTCTCGACAGGGACCAGCCTACGAGCAGTACTTC.